A selection of T cell receptor beta chains follows, all from one sample in a study of blood T cells in healthy people across ages. MiXCR, applied by TCRdb to the 5' RACE reads, yields one record per CDR3 protein. This table holds around 1,900,000 distinct CDR3 sequences, roughly two fifths found once. The source material was blood. These receptors were obtained from a human donor in good health. Both conserved end residues are part of each CDR3. The order of the fields is J gene, V gene, D gene, clone size, CDR3 DNA, CDR3 protein. The D gene is left open where the match is weak. Size tells how often a clone was seen (once, few, many) or the class of an expanded clone, and some rows leave it out.

>TRBJ2-1|TRBV20-1|TRBD2|.
TGCAGTGCTAGATCGGGACTAGCGGGGGGGATTTCCTACAATGAGCAGTTCTTC
CSARSGLAGGISYNEQFF
>TRBJ1-1|TRBV5-1|.|.
TGCGCCAGCAGCTCCTGGACAGACCACACTGAAGCTTTCTTT
CASSSWTDHTEAFF
>TRBJ1-5|TRBV5-1|.|.
TGCGCCAGCAGCTTGGTCCCTTCGGGCAATCAGCCCCAGCATTTT
CASSLVPSGNQPQHF
>TRBJ1-2|TRBV29-1|TRBD1|.
TGCAGCGTGTACTCCGGGACAGGGGGCAATGGCTACACCTTC
CSVYSGTGGNGYTF
>TRBJ2-7|TRBV6-5|.|few
TGTGCCAGCAGTTCCCCCGAAGCATACGAGCAGTACTTC
CASSSPEAYEQYF
>TRBJ1-4|TRBV7-6|.|.
TGTGCCAGCAGCCCGACAGAACCAAATGAAAAACTGTTTTTT
CASSPTEPNEKLFF
>TRBJ2-7|TRBV28|.|few
TGTGCCAGCAGGTCGACAGGGAGGTCCTACGAGCAGTACTTC
CASRSTGRSYEQYF
>TRBJ1-1|TRBV6-5|.|few
TGTGCCAGCAGCTACCGGGACATTGGCACTGAAGCTTTCTTT
CASSYRDIGTEAFF
>TRBJ1-2|TRBV7-2|.|many
TGTGCCAGCAGTTTAGTTGGGGGGCCTTATGGCTACACCTTC
CASSLVGGPYGYTF
>TRBJ2-1|TRBV5-1|.|.
TGCGCCAGCAGCTTGGCAGGCCAGGCCTCTAAACAGTTCTTC
CASSLAGQASKQFF
>TRBJ2-5|TRBV7-2|TRBD2|.
TGTGCCAGCAGCGCGTCGGGGGGATCGTTAGAGACCCAGTACTTC
CASSASGGSLETQYF
>TRBJ1-2|TRBV12-5|.|.
TGTGCTAGTGGTTTGGATCCCGGGCCCTTAGGTGGCCACACCTTC
CASGLDPGPLGGHTF
>TRBJ2-7|TRBV7-9|.|.
TGTGCCAGCAGTGGCCCTGAGGCCTACGAGCAGTACTTC
CASSGPEAYEQYF
>TRBJ2-7|TRBV7-2|.|.
TGTGCCAGCAGCTTCCACAGCCGGCAGCAGTACTTC
CASSFHSRQQYF
>TRBJ2-7|TRBV5-5|.|.
TGTGCCAGCGGCTTGGGCAGGGATACCCACGAGCAGTACTTC
CASGLGRDTHEQYF
>TRBJ2-5|TRBV7-9|.|.
TGTGCCAGCAGCGTAGGACAGAAGAAAGAGACCCAGTACTTC
CASSVGQKKETQYF
>TRBJ1-4|TRBV7-6|.|.
TGTGCCAGCAGCTTAGCGCCAGGGGCCTATAATGAAAAACTGTTTTTT
CASSLAPGAYNEKLFF
>TRBJ2-5|TRBV6-2/TRBV6-3|.|once
TGTGCCAGCAGCCCACCCTTTTTCCGGATAAAAGAGACCCAGTACTTC
CASSPPFFRIKETQYF
>TRBJ1-2|TRBV4-1|.|few
TGCGCCAGCAGCCCCACAGGACACGGAAATAACTATGGCTACACCTTC
CASSPTGHGNNYGYTF
>TRBJ2-7|TRBV20-1|.|.
TGCAGTGCTAGGGAGAGGAGGGGCGACTACGAGCAGTACTTC
CSARERRGDYEQYF
>TRBJ1-2|TRBV20-1|.|few
TGCAGTGCTATCTCGCCCGGAGGGACTGGGACATGGGGCTACACCTTC
CSAISPGGTGTWGYTF
>TRBJ2-7|TRBV27|.|few
TGTGCCAGCAGTTTCGCAGCCAACTACGAGCAGTACTTC
CASSFAANYEQYF
>TRBJ2-1|TRBV29-1|.|few
TGCAGCGCCTCGACGGGGGCGGGGGCAAGTAATGAGCAGTTCTTC
CSASTGAGASNEQFF
>TRBJ2-5|TRBV2|.|.
TGTGCCGGCAGTGCTCAAGAGACCCAGTACTTC
CAGSAQETQYF
>TRBJ1-2|TRBV29-1|.|.
TGCAGCGTGGCCAGGGTGGCTAACTATGGCTACACCTTC
CSVARVANYGYTF
>TRBJ1-2|TRBV9|.|many
TGTGCCAGCAGCATTCAGACACAGGTGGATGGCTACACCTTC
CASSIQTQVDGYTF
>TRBJ1-2|TRBV4-3|.|few
TGCGCCAGCAGCCAAGAGGTAATCGGCAGGGATGGCTACACCTTC
CASSQEVIGRDGYTF
>TRBJ2-1|TRBV27|.|.
TGTGCCAGCAGTTTCTCGGAGCGGGATGAGCAGTTCTTC
CASSFSERDEQFF
>TRBJ1-2|TRBV7-9|.|few
TGTGCCAGCAGCCCTGCGGGGGCAGGAATCCGGGACTATGGCTACACCTTC
CASSPAGAGIRDYGYTF
>TRBJ1-2|TRBV7-2|.|once
TGTGCCAGCGGAAGAAGTAGCTATGGCTACACCTTC
CASGRSSYGYTF
>TRBJ1-2|TRBV10-3|.|few
TGTGCCATCCGGCAGGACGAATATGGCTGCACCTTC
CAIRQDEYGCTF
>TRBJ1-1|TRBV7-8|.|few
TGTGCCAGCGGCTTCCGAACTTGGGGAGGGATGAACACTGAGGCTTTCTTT
CASGFRTWGGMNTEAFF
>TRBJ2-1|TRBV7-3|.|.
TGTGCCAGCAGCCTAAAATCCAGGGGGGCGATTGAGAATGAACAGTTCTTC
CASSLKSRGAIENEQFF
>TRBJ2-1|TRBV9|TRBD2|few
TGTGCCAGCAGCTCGGAGCGGGGGAGAGGTGAGCAGTTCTTC
CASSSERGRGEQFF